This T cell receptor beta chain appears in the sequencing data of a study of cytomegalovirus exposure and HLA in healthy donors (dated by TCRdb to the late 2010s). General notes on the study: According to an earlier analysis of 587 of the donors, about 179 million T cells yielded over 90 million unique TCR beta sequences and 276 Gb of sequence data. Donor age, sex, ethnicity and CMV serostatus were collected together with the repertoire data. Along with the roughly 670-subject first cohort, a separate validation cohort of over a hundred different subjects was used. To decide whether each TCR beta V gene segment behaved as functional or pseudogenic, an earlier analysis of some 600 of the donors relied on high-throughput TCR beta sequencing. In the later analysis, no new phenotypic data were used to find candidate immune exposures; instead, reliance was placed on TCR beta sequences and their occurrence across donors. Among the approximately 400 genotyped donors, 81% belonged to the genetic ancestry cluster associated with self-reported Caucasian donors. The study aimed to test whether signatures of past pathogen exposure could be identified by cataloging public T cell receptors. An early release covering some 640 HLA-typed donors comprised about 300 gigabases of sequencing data and approximately 85 million unique TCR sequences. Both class I and class II loci were covered by HLA typing, at four-digit resolution. A later analysis re-analyzed previously published TCR beta repertoires from approximately 670 donors and added high-resolution HLA genotyping to study TCR occurrence patterns. Roughly five DR-DQ haplotypes were treated as single units for association and clustering because of strong linkage in the cohort. To predict cytomegalovirus infection status, the study brought together high-throughput TCR immunosequencing, statistical association of individual TCRs with disease status, and machine learning. Genome-wide SNP genotypes for about 65% of the 666 donors were used in a later genetic analysis, which treated that subset as a discovery cohort. Among around 400 genotyped donors of the cohort, an average of about 240,000 unique TCR beta nucleotide sequences were sequenced per donor, roughly 18% of them non-productive. All discovery cohort repertoires had been generated using a single sequencing platform. Using immunosequencing, the study profiled T cell repertoires from 500 to 800 subjects and related those repertoires to cytomegalovirus serostatus. Typing coverage varied by locus: about 629-630 donors for A, B, C, DRB1 and DQB1; under 550 for DQA1; 606 for DPA1; some 470 for DPB1. The study at large found these results: In the study, approximately 160 TCR beta chains were listed as associated with cytomegalovirus. A further reported finding was that TCR beta sequences accurately predicted the HLA-A and HLA-B alleles for most subjects in the first cohort. A few of the identified cytomegalovirus-associated TCR beta chains were confirmed in vitro to be specific for cytomegalovirus antigens. In a later analysis, HLA-associated TCR beta chains showed more clonal expansion and lower generation probabilities than non-associated chains that were equally common. According to a later analysis, parvovirus B19, influenza, CMV and Epstein-Barr virus appeared linked to several top co-occurrence clusters. The cohort was sequenced for TCR beta chains only, and without alpha or paired-chain data the features that could be detected were limited. At a false discovery rate of 0.05, a later analysis linked about 17,000 TCR beta sequences to specific HLA alleles. Correlated functional status among segregating V segments might reflect linkage disequilibrium, but an unknown experimental factor could not be ruled out. An earlier analysis of around 540 of the donors showed that most TCR beta V segments appeared in productive rearrangements either about 90% or about 30% of the time, which broadly matched IMGT annotations. The authors suggested that the approach could potentially be extended to other disease states and immunological phenotypes. CMV serostatus was the only immune exposure information available for the cohort. Compared with the roughly 670-donor mean, donors in an Asian-associated ancestry cluster had fewer N-insertions in productive TCRs, according to a later genetic analysis. According to a later analysis, TCR association rates differed among HLA loci, with DRB1 alleles showing the most associated TCRs and HLA-C alleles showing the fewest. Sequencing depth was assumed to be roughly uniform across donors in the presence/absence analyses, though that assumption may not hold. In a later analysis, most CMV-associated TCR beta chains were found to appear HLA-restricted, with HLA associations seemingly driven largely by CMV exposure. Because HLA typing was missing for some donors at each locus, association tests included only the typed subset. Because counts were too low, about 15 rarely observed V segments, including chromosome 9 orphons, were left out of the earlier analysis of some 600 of the donors. Some IMGT-functional V segments, including TRBV6-2 and TRBV6-3, could not be distinguished by the 87-base-pair reads and were therefore excluded. When HLA alleles, especially DR and DQ, strongly co-occurred, attributing TCR associations to individual alleles was difficult. In a later genetic analysis, a missense DCLRE1C variant was associated with V-gene and J-gene trimming of TCR beta chains, and the association was replicated in an independent cohort. The classifier was reported to diagnose cytomegalovirus status with high specificity and sensitivity in both the original and validation cohorts. A cluster of highly shared sequence variants was judged likely to represent a technical artifact of the sequencing pipeline. While some public TCRs were present in many individuals, most TCR sequences turned up only very rarely across donors.

The cohort comprised around 690 healthy bone marrow donors. Cohort members were all nominally healthy when sampled, although unrecorded immune exposures were likely present. The donor tested CMV seropositive, placing the donor among the roughly 300 seropositive members of the cohort. Every donor gave a peripheral blood sample, and the peripheral blood mononuclear cells from that sample were used for TCR beta sequencing. Genomic DNA extraction from the blood cell samples was performed with the Qiagen DNeasy Blood Extraction Kit. Comments on this clone: Its antigen is currently not known. One base away there is no much larger clone; base qualities are not given.

Library creation used the immunoSEQ multiplex PCR assay. For the multiplex PCR, a mixture combining 60 forward primers for TCR Vbeta segments and 13 reverse primers for TCR Jbeta segments was used. Amplification of the CDR3 region of rearranged TCR beta genes was performed with a multiplex PCR assay on genomic DNA. The Illumina HiSeq System was used to sequence the amplified TCR beta libraries as 87-base-pair reads. Regarding the original processing steps: A later analysis counted 65 million to 90 million unique TCR beta chains across the roughly 700 repertoires, and some 11 million of these chains were shared by at least two donors. A nearest-neighbor algorithm error-corrected the raw reads and collapsed the reads into unique sequences, merging closely related sequences to remove PCR and sequencing errors. Alignment of CDR3 sequences to IMGT reference sequences was used to assign V, D and J gene segments. Each retained sequence needed at least a six-nucleotide match to both a V gene segment and a J gene segment. Rearrangements were called productive when the CDR3 lacked stop codons and stayed in frame with V and J; all others were non-productive. CDR3 was defined according to IMGT convention as the region running from the second conserved V-encoded cysteine to the conserved J-encoded phenylalanine. Sequences without an unambiguous match to a single V gene segment were excluded from the earlier analysis of several hundred of the donors. An earlier analysis of around 600 of the donors classified V segments as functional when productive rearrangements were above 56.7% and as segregating when the standard deviation between donors was above 5%. To diagnose cytomegalovirus status from the catalog of TCR beta chain sequences, a statistical classification framework was built. In a later analysis, TCR nucleotide sequences were compared against IMGT/GENE-DB human TR gene sequences so that V and J genes could be assigned. Using the TCRdist pipeline, a later analysis assigned CDR3 sequences along with most-parsimonious VDJ recombination scenarios. A later analysis defined each TCR beta chain by its CDR3 amino acid sequence plus V-gene family, and excluded reads lacking a unique V-gene family. In a later analysis, 450 to 600 highly shared, low-generation-probability nucleotide sequences were removed to address suspected cross-contamination and a sequencing artifact. In a later analysis, a clonal expansion index for each public chain was calculated from normalized within-repertoire ranks of inferred template counts. In a later analysis, generation probabilities were computed with a VDJ recombination model fitted to out-of-frame rearrangements, and the resulting probabilities were checked against IGoR. In a later analysis, hypergeometric tests were used to score TCR-TCR, TCR-HLA and TCR-CMV co-occurrence, with a repertoire-size bias correction applied to TCR pairs. In a later analysis, false discovery rates were estimated by permuting HLA or CMV assignments 20 times. In a later analysis, co-occurring TCRs were grouped using DBSCAN, with TCRdist sequence similarity added in when clustering inside HLA-allele-positive subsets. Co-occurrence clustering excluded repertoires with fewer than 30,000 or more than 120,000 public chains, plus five with anomalous nucleotide sharing. The table comes from immuneACCESS by way of TCRdb, which keeps in-frame sequences with V and J called. Part of the clones is missing from these tables; in studies checked, under half for an unresolved V gene and the rest for unknown reasons. The D gene and trimming were derived from the DNA, and the V and J assignments and clone size from that table. The sample yields roughly 77,000 clones; around 10% were counted once. The ten biggest clones cover over 20% of the sample.

The trim is 5 bases for V and 1 base for J, with a gap of 8 bases between the germline ends. The germline V gene specifies SQVTM as CDR1 and ANQGSEA as CDR2. Reading from cysteine to phenylalanine, the CDR3 counts 13 amino acids. Left in the record is the CDR3 DNA by itself, 39 bases read in frame from the first base. The receptor's source is a man in his 60s in good health and CMV-seropositive. Sequenced material: PBMCs. The receptor chain draws on TRBV29-1 and TRBJ2-2, and perhaps TRBD1 as D gene, on 5 matching bases. The DNA sequence is given as TGCAGCGTTCGAGACAGGAACACCGGGGAGCTGTTTTTT. The translation is CSVRDRNTGELFF.